This record looks at one T cell receptor beta chain sequence and its context. Its antigen is currently not known. No base quality information exists; no much larger clone differs at one position. This sample was included in a study of blood T cell repertoires in COVID-19 (TCRdb year 2020). At the level of the whole study: The collaborator samples originated in the United States, Italy and Spain and spanned the acute and convalescent phases of COVID-19. The material from the prospective study consisted of cDNA or gDNA derived from T cells, B-cell-depleted T cells, or PBMCs. The dataset comprised deeply sampled blood TCRbeta repertoires from subjects exposed to, actively infected with, or recovered from COVID-19. The repertoires were released in a freely available public database intended as a resource for research on the immune response to SARS-CoV-2. The samples were drawn from two sources: the first 160 participants of the ongoing ImmuneRACE study, and some 1,300 subjects contributed by 6 global collaborators. Sample metadata almost always included a de-identified subject ID, COVID-19 status, age in years and sex. Where HLA class I and class II types were available, the types were taken from metadata supplied by the sample provider, not from assay-based typing. What the authors observed across the whole study: How much clinical and demographic metadata was included differed by source and by participant, and the metadata was provided uncurated.

The CDR3 goes from the cysteine to the phenylalanine over 16 residues. Just CDR3 DNA is preserved here, 48 bases in frame from base 1. The germline V gene encodes CDR1 SGHRS and CDR2 YFSETQ. Trimming at the junction amounts to 0 bases on V and 0 bases on J, and the germline ends lie 7 bases apart. TCRbeta CDR3 regions were amplified from genomic DNA using the immunoSEQ Assay, a bias-controlled multiplex PCR. The paper's data handling went like this. Within the assay, amplification of reference gene primers was used to estimate how many nucleated cells each sample contained. To quantify the absolute abundance of each unique TCRbeta CDR3 rearrangement, sequence reads were collapsed and filtered. For each sample, productive Simpson clonality was calculated as the square root of Simpson's diversity index over productive rearrangements. TCRdb carries this immuneACCESS record with in-frame sequences only. Its versions omit some clonotypes, under half of them owing to an unresolved V gene in the studies checked, with the rest unexplained. That table gives V, J and clone size, and the DNA gave D and trimming. This sample gives more than 200,000 clones in total; 80% to 95% of them show up just once. Under 2.5% of the sample is taken by the ten largest.

Enrolling through a virtual design, the prospective study's participants ranged in age from roughly 18 to 95 years and lived across approximately 25 United States geographic areas. In the prospective study, cohorts were assigned on the basis of participant-reported clinical history obtained from a screening survey and a study questionnaire. Recovered participants in ImmuneRACE Cohort 3 were defined by two consecutive negative NP/OP PCR tests, clearance by a healthcare professional, or resolution of symptoms. Mobile phlebotomists in the prospective study collected whole blood, serum and a nasopharyngeal or oropharyngeal swab from every participant. Over a 2-month period, participants in the prospective study had the option of providing additional blood draws and questionnaires. Blood samples from the prospective study were shipped frozen or at room temperature prior to DNA extraction.

What was sequenced was PBMCs or T cells enriched from blood (not recorded which). This TCR was recovered from a woman aged 18-35 years who had recovered from COVID-19. The chain was built from TRBV5-1 and TRBJ2-6; perhaps TRBD1 is the D gene, with 6 bases matching. For the CDR3, the sequence is CASSLGGPSGANVLTF. The nucleotide sequence reads TGCGCCAGCAGCTTGGGGGGGCCCTCTGGGGCCAACGTCCTGACTTTC.